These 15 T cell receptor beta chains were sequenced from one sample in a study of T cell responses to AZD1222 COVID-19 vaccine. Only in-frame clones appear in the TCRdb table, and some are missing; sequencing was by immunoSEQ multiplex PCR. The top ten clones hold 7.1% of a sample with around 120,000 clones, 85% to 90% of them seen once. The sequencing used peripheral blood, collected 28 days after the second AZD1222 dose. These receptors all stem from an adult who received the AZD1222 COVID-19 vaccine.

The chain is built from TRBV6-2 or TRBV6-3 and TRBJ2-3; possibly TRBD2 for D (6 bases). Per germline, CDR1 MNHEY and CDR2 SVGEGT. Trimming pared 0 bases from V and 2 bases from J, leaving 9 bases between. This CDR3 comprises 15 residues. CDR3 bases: TGTGCCAGCAGTTACTCGGCTAGCGACACAGATACGCAGTATTTT. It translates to CASSYSASDTDTQYF.

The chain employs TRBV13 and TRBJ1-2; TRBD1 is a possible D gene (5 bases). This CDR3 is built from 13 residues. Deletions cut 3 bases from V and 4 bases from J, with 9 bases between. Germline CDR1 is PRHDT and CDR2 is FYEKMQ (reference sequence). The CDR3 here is CASSFEGVYGYTF. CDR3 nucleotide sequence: TGTGCCAGCAGCTTTGAAGGGGTCTATGGCTACACCTTC.

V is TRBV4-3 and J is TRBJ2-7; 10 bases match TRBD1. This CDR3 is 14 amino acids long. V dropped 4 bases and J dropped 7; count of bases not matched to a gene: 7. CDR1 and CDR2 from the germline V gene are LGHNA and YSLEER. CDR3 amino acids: CASSPGTGAGEQYF. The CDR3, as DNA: TGCGCCAGCAGCCCCGGGACAGGGGCCGGAGAGCAGTACTTC.

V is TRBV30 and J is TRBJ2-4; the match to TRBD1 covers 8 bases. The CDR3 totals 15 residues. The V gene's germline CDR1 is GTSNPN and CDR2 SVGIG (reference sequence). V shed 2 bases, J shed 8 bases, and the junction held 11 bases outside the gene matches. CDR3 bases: TGTGCCTGGAGTAACCCCCAGGGGGCCGGCGACATTCAGTACTTC. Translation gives CAWSNPQGAGDIQYF.

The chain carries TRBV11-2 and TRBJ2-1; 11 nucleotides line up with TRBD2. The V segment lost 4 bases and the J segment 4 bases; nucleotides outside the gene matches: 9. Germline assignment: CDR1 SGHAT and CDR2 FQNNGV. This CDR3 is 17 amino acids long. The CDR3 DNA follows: TGTGCCAGCAGCTCACGACTAGCGGGGACACCTTACAATGAGCAGTTCTTC. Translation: CASSSRLAGTPYNEQFF.

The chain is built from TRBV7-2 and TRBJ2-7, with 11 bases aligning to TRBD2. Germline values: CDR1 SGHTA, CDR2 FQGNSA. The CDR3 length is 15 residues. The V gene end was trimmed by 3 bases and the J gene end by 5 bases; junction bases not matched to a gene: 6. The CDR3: CASSLKLAGGDEQYF. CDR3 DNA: TGTGCCAGCAGCTTGAAGCTAGCGGGAGGCGACGAGCAGTACTTC.

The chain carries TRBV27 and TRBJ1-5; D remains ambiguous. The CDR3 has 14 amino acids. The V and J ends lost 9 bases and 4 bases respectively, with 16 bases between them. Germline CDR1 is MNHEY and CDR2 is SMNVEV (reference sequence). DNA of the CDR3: TGTGCCAGTGCCTCGTTGGGAGGGAATCAGCCCCAGCATTTT. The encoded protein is CASASLGGNQPQHF.

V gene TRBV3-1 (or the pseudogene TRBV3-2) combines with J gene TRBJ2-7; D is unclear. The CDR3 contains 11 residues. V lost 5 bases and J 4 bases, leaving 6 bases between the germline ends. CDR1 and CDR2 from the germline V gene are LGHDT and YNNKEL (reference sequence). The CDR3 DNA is TGTGCCAGCAGCATCAGGTACGAGCAGTACTTC. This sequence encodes CASSIRYEQYF.

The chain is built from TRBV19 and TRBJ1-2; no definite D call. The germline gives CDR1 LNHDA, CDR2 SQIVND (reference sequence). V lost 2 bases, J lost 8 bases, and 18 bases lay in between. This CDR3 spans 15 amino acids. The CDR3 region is CASSILPKGLRGYTF. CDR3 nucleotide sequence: TGTGCCAGTAGTATACTGCCAAAAGGGTTGAGGGGCTACACCTTC.

This chain's CDR3 is CASSAPGTGDYGYTF. In DNA, the CDR3 is TGTGCCAGCAGCGCCCCCGGGACAGGGGACTATGGCTACACCTTC. The V call is TRBV9, the J call TRBJ1-2, with 10 bases fitting TRBD1. The V gene's germline CDR1 is SGDLS and CDR2 YYNGEE. This CDR3 has 15 amino acids. Germline trimming cut 3 bases from V and 3 bases from J; bases unmatched to any gene: 5.

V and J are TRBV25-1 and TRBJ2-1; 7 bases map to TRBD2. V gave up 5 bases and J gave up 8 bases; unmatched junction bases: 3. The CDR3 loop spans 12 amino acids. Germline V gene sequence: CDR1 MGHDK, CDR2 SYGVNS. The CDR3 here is CASSKRGHEQFF. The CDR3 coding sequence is TGTGCCAGCAGTAAGCGGGGTCATGAGCAGTTCTTC.

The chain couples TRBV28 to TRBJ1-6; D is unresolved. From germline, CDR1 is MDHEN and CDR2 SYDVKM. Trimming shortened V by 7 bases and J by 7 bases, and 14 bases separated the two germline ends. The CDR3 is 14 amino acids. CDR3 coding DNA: TGTGCCAGCACCCTCGGGCACGGCAATTCACCCCTCCACTTT. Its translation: CASTLGHGNSPLHF.

CDR3 DNA sequence: TGTGCCAGCAGCTTAGTGCAGGGAGACTCCTACAATGAGCAGTTCTTC. Translated: CASSLVQGDSYNEQFF. The J gene is TRBJ2-1, the V gene TRBV13; the D gene could be TRBD1 or TRBD2 (5 bases each). Germline V gives CDR1 PRHDT, CDR2 FYEKMQ (reference sequence). V was shortened by 1 base and J by 0 bases, with 10 bases between the two germline ends. CDR3 length: 16 residues.

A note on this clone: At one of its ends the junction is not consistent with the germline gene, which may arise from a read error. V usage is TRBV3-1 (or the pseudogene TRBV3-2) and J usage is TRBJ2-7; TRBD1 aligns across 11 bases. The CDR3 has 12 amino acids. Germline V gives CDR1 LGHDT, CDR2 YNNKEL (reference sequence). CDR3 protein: CASSQGDRGNDF. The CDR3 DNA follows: TGTGCCAGCAGCCAAGGGGACAGGGGGAACGACTTC.

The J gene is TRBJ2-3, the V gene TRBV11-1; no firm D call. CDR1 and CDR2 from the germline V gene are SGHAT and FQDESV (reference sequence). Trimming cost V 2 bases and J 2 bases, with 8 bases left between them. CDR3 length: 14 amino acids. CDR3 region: CASSLLRSTDTQYF. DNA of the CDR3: TGTGCCAGCAGCTTACTTCGGTCCACAGATACGCAGTATTTT.